The following is a T cell receptor beta chain sequence with its context. Antigen unknown. The sample is drawn from a study of CD8+ T cells in alopecia areata. Broader study findings: It was lesional scalp, especially alopecia totalis/universalis, that showed higher clonality than normal scalp.

From germline, CDR1 is ENHRY and CDR2 SYGVKD. J was trimmed by 4 bases and V by 2 bases; bases with no gene match: 11. The CDR3 covers 17 residues. RNA extraction was followed by reverse transcription into cDNA, which acted as the sequencing template. The protocol was immunoSEQ multiplex PCR, while the TCRdb copy is restricted to in-frame clones and leaves out a portion. The sample lists 100,000 to 150,000 clones, approximately 47% occurring once. Source material: NKG2D-low CD8+ T cells sorted from blood. The V gene is TRBV10-3, the J gene TRBJ2-1; the match to TRBD2 covers 7 bases. The clonotype comes from a human donor with alopecia areata. The CDR3 here is CAISEHHPTSPYNEQFF. As DNA, the CDR3 is TGTGCCATCAGTGAGCATCATCCGACTAGCCCATACAATGAGCAGTTCTTC.